The clone carrying this TCR beta chain occurred a few times. Each CDR3 protein gets one entry after TCRdb re-called the RT-PCR reads with MiXCR. Counted here are 550,000 to 750,000 distinct CDR3 sequences, 14% occurring once; the ten biggest clones make up 3% to 4.5%. Trimming at V came to 6 bases and at J to 0 bases, leaving 5 bases not matched to a gene. CDR3 length: 14 amino acids. Germline lookup yields CDR1 MNHEY and CDR2 SVGAGI. The sample comprised memory CD4+ T cells from blood. The source is a female donor in good health, serving as a healthy control. The rearrangement links TRBV6-5 to TRBJ2-7; 7 nucleotides agree with TRBD1. The CDR3 protein is CASRIQGNSYEQYF. The CDR3 nucleotides read TGTGCCAGCAGGATACAGGGGAACTCCTACGAGCAGTACTTC.